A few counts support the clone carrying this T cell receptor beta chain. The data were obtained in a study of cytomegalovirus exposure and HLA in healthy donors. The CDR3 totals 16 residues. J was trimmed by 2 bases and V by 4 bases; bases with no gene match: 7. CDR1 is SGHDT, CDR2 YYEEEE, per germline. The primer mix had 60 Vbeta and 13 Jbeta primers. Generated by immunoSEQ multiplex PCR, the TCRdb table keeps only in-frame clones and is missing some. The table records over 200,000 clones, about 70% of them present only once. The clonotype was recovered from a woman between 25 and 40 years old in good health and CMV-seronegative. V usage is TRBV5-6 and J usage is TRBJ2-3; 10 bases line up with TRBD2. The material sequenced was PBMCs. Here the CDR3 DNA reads TGTGCCAGCAGCAAGCAACTAGCGGGGTTCACAGATACGCAGTATTTT. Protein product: CASSKQLAGFTDTQYF.